The 3 T cell receptor beta chains in this list originate from one sample, sequenced in a study of T cell responses to AZD1222 COVID-19 vaccine (dated by TCRdb to 2020 to 2022). Libraries were prepared through the immunoSEQ multiplex PCR assay. The source is immuneACCESS, and TCRdb retained only in-frame sequences with V and J called. Part of the clones is not carried over; for the studies checked, unresolved V genes explain less than half of this, and the remainder is unexplained. The sample contains hundreds of thousands of clones, around 93% of them found a single time. The ten largest clones add up to about 0.5% of the sample. The sample's time point label is to be understood as: about 28 days (+/-7) after the second vaccine dose. The specimen comprised peripheral blood, sampled 28 days after the second AZD1222 dose. All receptors come from an adult who received the AZD1222 COVID-19 vaccine.

V is TRBV27 and J is TRBJ2-1, with 9 bases identical to TRBD1. This CDR3 comprises 14 residues. Unmatched junction bases numbered 8, after V lost 8 bases and J lost 6 bases. Germline V gives CDR1 MNHEY, CDR2 SMNVEV (reference sequence). CDR3: CASGALGQGNEQFF. The CDR3 DNA sequence: TGTGCCAGCGGTGCTTTGGGACAGGGCAATGAGCAGTTCTTC.

This rearrangement joins TRBV5-4 to TRBJ1-6; D gene ambiguous. Germline V lookup: CDR1 SGHNT, CDR2 YYREEE (reference sequence). V lost 4 bases to trimming and J lost 5 bases, with 10 bases between them. The CDR3 is 14 residues long. The CDR3 sequence: CASSSRIDNSPLHF. The CDR3 nucleotides read TGTGCCAGCAGCAGCCGGATTGATAATTCACCCCTCCACTTT. Full variable domain (rest looked up from reference TRBV5-4 and TRBJ1-6): ETGVTQSPTHLIKTRGQQVTLRCSSQSGHNTVSWYQQALGQGPQFIFQYYREEENGRGNFPPRFSGLQFPNYSSELNVNALELDDSALYLCASSSRIDNSPLHFGNGTRLTVT.

V and J are TRBV9 and TRBJ2-3, with a tentative D call TRBD1 (5 bases). The germline V gene encodes CDR1 SGDLS and CDR2 YYNGEE. V was pared by 0 bases and J by 2 bases, with 10 bases between. The CDR3 is 15 amino acids. The DNA of the CDR3 is TGTGCCAGCAGCGTAGCTACCAGGGTCACAGATACGCAGTATTTT. Protein product: CASSVATRVTDTQYF.